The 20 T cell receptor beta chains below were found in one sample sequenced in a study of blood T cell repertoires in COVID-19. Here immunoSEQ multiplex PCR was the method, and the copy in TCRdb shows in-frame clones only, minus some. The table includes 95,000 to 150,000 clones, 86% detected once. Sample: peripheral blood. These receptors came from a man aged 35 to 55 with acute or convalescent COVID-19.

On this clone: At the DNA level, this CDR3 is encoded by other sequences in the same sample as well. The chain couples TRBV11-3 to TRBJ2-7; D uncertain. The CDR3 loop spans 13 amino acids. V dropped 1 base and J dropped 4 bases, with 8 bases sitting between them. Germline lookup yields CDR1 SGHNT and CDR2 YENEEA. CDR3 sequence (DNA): TGTGCCAGCAGCTTAGCCTCTTCTTACGAGCAGTACTTC. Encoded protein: CASSLASSYEQYF.

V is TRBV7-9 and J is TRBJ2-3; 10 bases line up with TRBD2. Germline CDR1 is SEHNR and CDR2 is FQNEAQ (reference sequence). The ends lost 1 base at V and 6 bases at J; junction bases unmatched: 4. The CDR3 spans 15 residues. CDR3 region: CASSLELAGSDTQYF. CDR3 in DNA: TGTGCCAGCAGCTTAGAACTAGCGGGAAGCGATACGCAGTATTTT.

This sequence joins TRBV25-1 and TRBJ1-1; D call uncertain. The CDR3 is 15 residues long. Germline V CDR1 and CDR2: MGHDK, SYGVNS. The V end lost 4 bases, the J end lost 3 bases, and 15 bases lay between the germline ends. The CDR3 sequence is CASSGINDADTEAFF. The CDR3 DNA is TGTGCCAGCAGTGGGATTAATGATGCGGACACTGAAGCTTTCTTT.

The CDR3 nucleotides read TGCAGTGCTAGTGAGGGAGCCTTGGAGACCCAGTACTTC. It yields the protein CSASEGALETQYF. The chain has TRBV20-1 and TRBJ2-5; tentative D call: TRBD2 (5 bases). The germline V gene encodes CDR1 DFQATT and CDR2 SNEGSKA (reference sequence). The V end lost 3 bases, the J end lost 5 bases, and 13 bases lay between the germline ends. The CDR3 sequence is 13 residues long.

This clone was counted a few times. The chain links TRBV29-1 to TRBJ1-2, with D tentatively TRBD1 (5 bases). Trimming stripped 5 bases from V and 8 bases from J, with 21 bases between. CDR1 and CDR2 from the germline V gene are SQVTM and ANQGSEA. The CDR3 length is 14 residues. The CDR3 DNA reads TGCAGCGTTCGGATATCCTTATCAGGGCAAGGCTACACCTTC. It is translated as CSVRISLSGQGYTF.

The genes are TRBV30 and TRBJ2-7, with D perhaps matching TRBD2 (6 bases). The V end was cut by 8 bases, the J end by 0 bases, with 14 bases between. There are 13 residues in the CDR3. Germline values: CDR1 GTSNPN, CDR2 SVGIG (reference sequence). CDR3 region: CAGGLWGSYEQYF. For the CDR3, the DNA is TGTGCCGGGGGACTCTGGGGCTCCTACGAGCAGTACTTC.

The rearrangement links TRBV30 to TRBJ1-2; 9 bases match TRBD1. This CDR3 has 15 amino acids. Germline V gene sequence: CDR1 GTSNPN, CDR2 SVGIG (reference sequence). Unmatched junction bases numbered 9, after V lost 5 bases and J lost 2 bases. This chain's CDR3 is CAWHRDRVKNYGYTF. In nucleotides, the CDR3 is TGTGCCTGGCACCGGGACAGGGTAAAAAACTATGGCTACACCTTC.

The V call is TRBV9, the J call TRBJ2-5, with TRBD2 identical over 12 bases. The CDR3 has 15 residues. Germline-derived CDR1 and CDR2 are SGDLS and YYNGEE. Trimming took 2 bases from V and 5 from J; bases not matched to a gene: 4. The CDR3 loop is CASSVTSGGAETQYF. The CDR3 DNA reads TGTGCCAGCAGCGTGACTAGCGGGGGAGCGGAGACCCAGTACTTC.

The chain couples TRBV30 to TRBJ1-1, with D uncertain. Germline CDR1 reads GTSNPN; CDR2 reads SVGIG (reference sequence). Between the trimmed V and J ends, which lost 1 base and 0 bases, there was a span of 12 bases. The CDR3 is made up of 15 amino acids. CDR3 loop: CAWSAPSGMNTEAFF. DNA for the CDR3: TGTGCCTGGAGTGCCCCCTCGGGGATGAACACTGAAGCTTTCTTT. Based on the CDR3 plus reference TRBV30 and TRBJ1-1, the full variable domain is SQTIHQWPATLVQPVGSPLSLECTVEGTSNPNLYWYRQAAGRGLQLLFYSVGIGQISSEVPQNLSASRPQDRQFILSSKKLLLSDSGFYLCAWSAPSGMNTEAFFGQGTRLTVV.

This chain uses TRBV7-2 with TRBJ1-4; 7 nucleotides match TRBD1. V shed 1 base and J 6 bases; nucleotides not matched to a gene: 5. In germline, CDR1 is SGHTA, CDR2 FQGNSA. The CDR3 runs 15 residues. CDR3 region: CASSLDRTGYEKLFF. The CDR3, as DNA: TGTGCCAGCAGCTTAGATAGGACAGGTTATGAAAAACTGTTTTTT.

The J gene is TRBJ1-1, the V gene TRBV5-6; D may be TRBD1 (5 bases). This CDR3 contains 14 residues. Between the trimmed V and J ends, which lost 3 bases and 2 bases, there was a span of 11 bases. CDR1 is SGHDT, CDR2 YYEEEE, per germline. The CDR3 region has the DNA TGTGCCAGCAGCTCCGGACACCTAAACACTGAAGCTTTCTTT. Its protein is CASSSGHLNTEAFF.

The DNA for the CDR3 is TGTGCCAGCAGTGACTCTCCCGGTGAAAAACTGTTTTTT. Translation gives CASSDSPGEKLFF. The J gene is TRBJ1-4, the V gene TRBV6-4; no firm D call. The CDR3 is 13 residues long. Trimming took off 0 bases at V and 7 bases at J, with 6 bases between the two ends. Germline loops: CDR1 MRHNA, CDR2 SNTAGT.

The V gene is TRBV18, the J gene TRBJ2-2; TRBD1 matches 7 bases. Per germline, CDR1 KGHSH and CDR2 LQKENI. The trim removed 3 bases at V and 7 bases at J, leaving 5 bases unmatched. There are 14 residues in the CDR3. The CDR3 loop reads CASSPGTVVGELFF. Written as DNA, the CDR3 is TGTGCCAGCTCACCCGGGACAGTGGTCGGGGAGCTGTTTTTT. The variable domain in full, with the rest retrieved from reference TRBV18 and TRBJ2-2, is NAGVMQNPRHLVRRRGQEARLRCSPMKGHSHVYWYRQLPEEGLKFMVYLQKENIIDESGMPKERFSAEFPKEGPSILRIQQVVRGDSAAYFCASSPGTVVGELFFGEGSRLTVL.

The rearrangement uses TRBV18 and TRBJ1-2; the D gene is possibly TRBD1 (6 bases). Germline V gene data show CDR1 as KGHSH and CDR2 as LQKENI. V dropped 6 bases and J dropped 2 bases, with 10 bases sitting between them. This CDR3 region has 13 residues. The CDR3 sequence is CASSRQENYGYTF. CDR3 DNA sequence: TGTGCCAGCTCCCGACAGGAAAACTATGGCTACACCTTC. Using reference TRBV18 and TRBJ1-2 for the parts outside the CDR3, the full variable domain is NAGVMQNPRHLVRRRGQEARLRCSPMKGHSHVYWYRQLPEEGLKFMVYLQKENIIDESGMPKERFSAEFPKEGPSILRIQQVVRGDSAAYFCASSRQENYGYTFGSGTRLTVV.

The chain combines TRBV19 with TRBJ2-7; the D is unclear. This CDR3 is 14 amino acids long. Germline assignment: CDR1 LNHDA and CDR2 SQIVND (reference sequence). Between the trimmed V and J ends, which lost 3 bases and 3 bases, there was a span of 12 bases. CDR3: CASSMSRVFYEQYF. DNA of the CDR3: TGTGCCAGTAGTATGAGCCGGGTTTTCTACGAGCAGTACTTC.

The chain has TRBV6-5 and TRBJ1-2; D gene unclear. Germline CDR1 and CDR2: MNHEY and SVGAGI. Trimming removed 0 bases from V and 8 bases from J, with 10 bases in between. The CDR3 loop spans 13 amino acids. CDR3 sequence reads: CASSYSRSTGYTF. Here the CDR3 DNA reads TGTGCCAGCAGTTACTCACGGAGCACAGGCTACACCTTC.

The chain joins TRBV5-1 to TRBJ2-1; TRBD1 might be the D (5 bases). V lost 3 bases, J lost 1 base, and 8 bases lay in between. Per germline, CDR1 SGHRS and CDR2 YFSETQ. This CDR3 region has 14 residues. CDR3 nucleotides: TGCGCCAGCAGCTCGACAGCTTCCTACAATGAGCAGTTCTTC. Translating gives CASSSTASYNEQFF.

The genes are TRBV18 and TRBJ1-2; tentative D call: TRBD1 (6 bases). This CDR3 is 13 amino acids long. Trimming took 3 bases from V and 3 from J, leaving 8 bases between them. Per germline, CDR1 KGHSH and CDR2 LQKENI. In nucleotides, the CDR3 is TGTGCCAGCTCACCGCGACAGGACTATGGCTACACCTTC. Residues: CASSPRQDYGYTF. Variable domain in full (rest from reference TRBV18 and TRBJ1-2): NAGVMQNPRHLVRRRGQEARLRCSPMKGHSHVYWYRQLPEEGLKFMVYLQKENIIDESGMPKERFSAEFPKEGPSILRIQQVVRGDSAAYFCASSPRQDYGYTFGSGTRLTVV.

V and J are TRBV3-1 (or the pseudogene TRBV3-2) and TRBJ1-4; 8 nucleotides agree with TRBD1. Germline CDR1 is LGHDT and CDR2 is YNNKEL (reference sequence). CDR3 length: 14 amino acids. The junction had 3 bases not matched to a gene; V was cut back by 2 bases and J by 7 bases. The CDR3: CASSQQGAGEKLFF. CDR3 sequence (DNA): TGTGCCAGCAGCCAACAGGGGGCGGGTGAAAAACTGTTTTTT.

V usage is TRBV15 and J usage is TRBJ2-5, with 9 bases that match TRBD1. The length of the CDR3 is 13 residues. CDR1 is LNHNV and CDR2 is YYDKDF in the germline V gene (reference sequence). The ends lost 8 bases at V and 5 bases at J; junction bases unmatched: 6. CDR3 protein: CATETGGGETQYF. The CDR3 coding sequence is TGTGCCACCGAAACAGGGGGCGGGGAGACCCAGTACTTC. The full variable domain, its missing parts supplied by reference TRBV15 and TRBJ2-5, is DAMVIQNPRYQVTQFGKPVTLSCSQTLNHNVMYWYQQKSSQAPKLLFHYYDKDFNNEADTPDNFQSRRPNTSFCFLDIRSPGLGDTAMYLCATETGGGETQYFGPGTRLLVL.